These 29 T cell receptor beta chains were sequenced from one sample in a study of CD8 T cells in ankylosing spondylitis. TCRdb re-analysed the 5' RACE reads in MiXCR, keeping a single row per CDR3 protein. The table lists 670,000 or so distinct CDR3 sequences, around a fifth of them singletons. Study conclusions and caveats: The study identified a TCR beta motif of seven or eight highly homologous variants that appeared characteristic of ankylosing spondylitis blood.

The antigens for these receptors are not known. Input material: blood, either unsorted or a sorted T cell fraction (not recorded which). The origin of the receptors is a male donor with ankylosing spondylitis.

This chain joins TRBV12-3 or TRBV12-4 and TRBJ2-3, with 13 bases that match TRBD2. The CDR3 covers 18 residues. J gave up 1 base and V 3 bases, and 7 bases lay outside the gene matches. This CDR3 is CASSFRTSGRGGTDTQYF. The CDR3 DNA sequence: TGTGCCAGCAGTTTCCGGACTAGCGGGAGAGGTGGCACAGATACGCAGTATTTT.

Concerning this clonotype itself: A read error may account for a junction end that differs from germline. The V and J genes are TRBV2 and TRBJ2-6, with unresolved D. Germline values: CDR1 SNHLY, CDR2 FYNNEI. The CDR3 contains 16 residues. The CDR3 DNA sequence: TGTGCCAGCGGTGACCGTGTGTCGCCTGGGGCCAACGTCCTGACTTTC. Its protein product is CASGDRVSPGANVLTF.

This chain connects TRBV3-1 to TRBJ1-4; the D is unclear. CDR3 size: 18 residues. Looked up from germline, CDR1 is LGHDT and CDR2 is YNNKEL (reference sequence). The V end lost 3 bases, the J end lost 8 bases, and 25 bases lay between the germline ends. DNA of the CDR3: TGTGCCAGCAGCCAGCGGGAAAGTCCCGCGGTTGGAAAGGAAAAACTGTTTTTT. It specifies CASSQRESPAVGKEKLFF.

This rearrangement joins TRBV6-5 to TRBJ1-6; tentative D call: TRBD1 (5 bases). V dropped 4 bases and J dropped 9 bases, with 16 bases sitting between them. This CDR3 spans 15 amino acids. Looked up from germline, CDR1 is MNHEY and CDR2 is SVGAGI. The CDR3 DNA sequence: TGTGCCAGCAGTTTTTCCGGGAGAAGGGGTTCACCCCTCCACTTT. Translated: CASSFSGRRGSPLHF.

This clonotype was seen a handful of times. The chain joins TRBV20-1 to TRBJ1-1, with 8 nucleotides matching TRBD1. The length of the CDR3 is 11 residues. The germline V gene has CDR1 DFQATT and CDR2 SNEGSKA (reference sequence). Trimming took 5 bases from V and 11 from J; bases not matched to a gene: 7. The CDR3 nucleotides are TGCAGTGCTGCCCACAGGGGGTGGGCTTTCTTT. This gives the protein CSAAHRGWAFF.

This clonotype was detected ten times or more. This sequence joins TRBV7-2 and TRBJ2-7; D possibly uses TRBD1 or TRBD2 (5 bases each). The length of the CDR3 is 14 residues. Trimming removed 5 bases at V and 1 base at J, with 12 bases between. Germline V gives CDR1 SGHTA, CDR2 FQGNSA. CDR3 residues: CASSLGDRSYEQYF. The CDR3 DNA reads TGTGCCAGCAGCCTGGGGGACCGATCCTACGAGCAGTACTTC.

V usage is TRBV6-1 and J usage is TRBJ2-5; 8 bases are a match to TRBD1. Unmatched junction bases numbered 7, after V lost 6 bases and J lost 4 bases. In germline, CDR1 is MNHNS, CDR2 SASEGT. The CDR3 covers 14 residues. CDR3 DNA: TGTGCCAGCAGCCCCTTCGGGACAGGAGAGACCCAGTACTTC. As protein: CASSPFGTGETQYF.

This chain connects TRBV9 to TRBJ1-2; tentative D call: TRBD1 (5 bases). The CDR3 consists of 13 residues. V lost 0 bases and J 6 bases, leaving 9 bases between the germline ends. CDR1 is SGDLS and CDR2 is YYNGEE in the germline V gene. Here the CDR3 DNA reads TGTGCCAGCAGCGTAGAAGGGGCAGATGGCTACACCTTC. The encoded protein is CASSVEGADGYTF.

The chain has TRBV7-9 and TRBJ1-5, with a weak D call TRBD1 (5 bases). The CDR3 covers 17 residues. Deletions cut 1 base from V and 0 bases from J, with 13 bases between. CDR1 SEHNR and CDR2 FQNEAQ come from the germline V gene (reference sequence). The CDR3 loop is CASSLGTGHDSNQPQHF. CDR3 DNA sequence: TGTGCCAGCAGCTTAGGGACGGGGCATGATAGCAATCAGCCCCAGCATTTT.

The table lists this clonotype with a few counts. The chain links TRBV6-5 to TRBJ2-1; 13 nucleotides line up with TRBD2. Trimming at V came to 2 bases and at J to 5 bases, leaving 6 bases not matched to a gene. The CDR3 totals 17 residues. The germline CDR1 and CDR2 sequences are MNHEY and SVGAGI. The CDR3 sequence: CASSYLGLAGLNNEQFF. The DNA for the CDR3 is TGTGCCAGCAGTTACCTGGGACTAGCGGGGTTAAACAATGAGCAGTTCTTC.

A few counts support this clonotype. This rearrangement joins TRBV14 to TRBJ2-5; the match to TRBD2 covers 10 bases. With V trimmed by 5 bases and J by 1 base, 7 bases remained unmatched. CDR1 and CDR2 from the germline V gene are SGHDN and FVKESK. CDR3 length equals 16 residues. The CDR3, as DNA: TGTGCCAGCAGCGTTGCTAGCGGGGGCCCCCAAGAGACCCAGTACTTC. This gives the protein CASSVASGGPQETQYF.

The chain has TRBV4-2 and TRBJ1-1, with 8 bases lining up with TRBD1. The V gene's germline CDR1 is LGHNA and CDR2 YNFKEQ. The CDR3 extends over 15 amino acids. V was pared by 0 bases and J by 5 bases, with 5 bases of the junction left unmatched. CDR3 amino acids: CASSQEYRTGTEAFF. In DNA, the CDR3 is TGTGCCAGCAGCCAAGAATATCGGACAGGGACTGAAGCTTTCTTT.

This chain uses TRBV2 with TRBJ1-1; TRBD1 aligns across 7 bases. The CDR3 runs to 14 residues. Looked up from germline, CDR1 is SNHLY and CDR2 is FYNNEI. The junction had 3 bases not matched to a gene; V was cut back by 4 bases and J by 1 base. DNA of the CDR3: TGTGCCAGCAGTGGACAGGGTAAGAACACTGAAGCTTTCTTT. Translating it yields CASSGQGKNTEAFF.

V is TRBV2 and J is TRBJ1-5; possibly TRBD1 for D (5 bases). The ends were cut back, 1 base at V and 4 bases at J, with 11 bases in the middle. The CDR3 has 15 amino acids. Germline CDR1 and CDR2: SNHLY and FYNNEI. The CDR3 DNA reads TGTGCCAGCAGTGAAGAGGGACTCCGAAATCAGCCCCAGCATTTT. Protein sequence: CASSEEGLRNQPQHF.

This clonotype has a handful of counts. The chain uses TRBV4-1 and TRBJ1-6, with no clear D. The germline V gene encodes CDR1 MGHRA and CDR2 YSYEKL. CDR3 length equals 15 residues. V lost 0 bases, J lost 3 bases, and 6 bases lay in between. DNA for the CDR3: TGCGCCAGCAGCCAAGACAGAGTCTATAATTCACCCCTCCACTTT. This sequence encodes CASSQDRVYNSPLHF.

The chain links TRBV7-3 to TRBJ2-2; possible D gene TRBD1, 5 bases. The CDR3 spans 12 residues. Between the trimmed V and J ends, which lost 7 bases and 6 bases, there was a span of 9 bases. Germline V gene lookup returns CDR1 SGHTA and CDR2 FQGTGA. The CDR3 sequence: CASTPGSGELFF. The CDR3 DNA follows: TGTGCCAGCACTCCAGGGTCCGGGGAGCTGTTTTTT.

The chain employs TRBV3-1 and TRBJ2-2; 8 bases align to TRBD1. J gave up 1 base and V 4 bases, and 5 bases lay outside the gene matches. Germline V gene sequence: CDR1 LGHDT, CDR2 YNNKEL (reference sequence). The CDR3 has 16 residues. The CDR3 spells CASSRHGQGNTGELFF. The CDR3 coding sequence is TGTGCCAGCAGCCGCCATGGACAGGGGAACACCGGGGAGCTGTTTTTT.

In this sample, this clonotype turned up a few times. V usage is TRBV11-2 and J usage is TRBJ2-1; D may be TRBD2 (6 bases). V lost 0 bases, J lost 4 bases, and 10 bases lay in between. Germline V CDR1 and CDR2: SGHAT, FQNNGV. The CDR3 sequence is 15 residues long. For the CDR3, the DNA is TGTGCCAGCAGCTTAGAATACGGACTATACAATGAGCAGTTCTTC. Protein sequence: CASSLEYGLYNEQFF.

The chain combines TRBV12-3 or TRBV12-4 with TRBJ2-1, with 7 bases matching TRBD2. The CDR3 is made up of 15 amino acids. Trimming at V came to 3 bases and at J to 5 bases, leaving 7 bases not matched to a gene. The DNA of the CDR3 is TGTGCCAGCAGTTTCCTCGGCGGGGGAAACAATGAGCAGTTCTTC. It is translated as CASSFLGGGNNEQFF.

The chain recombines TRBV7-9 with TRBJ2-7; 10 nucleotides align to TRBD2. The junction had 4 bases not matched to a gene; V was cut back by 3 bases and J by 2 bases. Germline V gene data show CDR1 as SEHNR and CDR2 as FQNEAQ (reference sequence). CDR3 length: 15 residues. In DNA form, the CDR3 reads TGTGCCAGCAGCTTTTATAGCGGGGGGCCCTACGAGCAGTACTTC. Translating gives CASSFYSGGPYEQYF. Variable domain in full (rest from reference TRBV7-9 and TRBJ2-7): DTGVSQNPRHKITKRGQNVTFRCDPISEHNRLYWYRQTLGQGPEFLTYFQNEAQLEKSRLLSDRFSAERPKGSFSTLEIQRTEQGDSAMYLCASSFYSGGPYEQYFGPGTRLTVT.

This chain connects TRBV20-1 to TRBJ2-5; 7 bases fit TRBD2. J gave up 1 base and V 0 bases, and 8 bases lay outside the gene matches. The germline V gene encodes CDR1 DFQATT and CDR2 SNEGSKA (reference sequence). The CDR3 runs to 16 residues. This CDR3 is CSARDGQRTSQETQYF. The CDR3 DNA follows: TGCAGTGCTAGAGATGGGCAGAGGACTAGCCAAGAGACCCAGTACTTC.

The CDR3 nucleotides read TGTGCCAGCAGCTTAGGGACCTCGAGCTCCTACGAGCAGTACTTC. It encodes CASSLGTSSSYEQYF. The rearrangement uses TRBV7-2 and TRBJ2-7; D uncertain. Germline V gives CDR1 SGHTA, CDR2 FQGNSA. Trimming stripped 1 base from V and 0 bases from J, with 10 bases between. This CDR3 contains 15 residues.

The sample holds a few counts of this clonotype. The chain employs TRBV4-1 and TRBJ1-2; no reliable D call. The CDR3 runs 15 residues. V dropped 1 base and J dropped 4 bases, with 13 bases sitting between them. The germline V gene has CDR1 MGHRA and CDR2 YSYEKL. This CDR3 is CASSQVGVLVYGYTF. CDR3 nucleotides: TGCGCCAGCAGCCAAGTTGGGGTCTTAGTCTATGGCTACACCTTC.

This clonotype has just a few counts. V is TRBV12-3 or TRBV12-4 and J is TRBJ1-1; unclear D gene. This CDR3 spans 14 amino acids. Trimming removed 6 bases from V and 5 bases from J, with 16 bases in between. The CDR3 coding sequence is TGTGCCAGCAGCCCAGGTTTTGAGGTGACTGAAGCTTTCTTT. It yields the protein CASSPGFEVTEAFF.

This clonotype has just a few counts. The genes are TRBV3-1 and TRBJ1-2; D perhaps matches TRBD1 (6 bases). Looked up from germline, CDR1 is LGHDT and CDR2 is YNNKEL (reference sequence). Trimming left V 2 bases short and J 4 bases short, with 14 bases between. The CDR3 length is 15 residues. The CDR3 loop is CASSQNAGGPYGYTF. In DNA, the CDR3 is TGTGCCAGCAGCCAAAATGCGGGGGGGCCCTATGGCTACACCTTC.

This clonotype has only a few counts. V and J are TRBV24-1 and TRBJ2-6; unclear D gene. V lost 10 bases and J 0 bases, leaving 6 bases between the germline ends. Per germline, CDR1 KGHDR and CDR2 SFDVKD. The CDR3 consists of 13 residues. CDR3 sequence (DNA): TGTGCCACTAAAGCCTCTGGGGCCAACGTCCTGACTTTC. It translates to CATKASGANVLTF.

This clonotype was seen a few times. CDR3 DNA sequence: TGTGCCAGCAGCGTACGGGTTTCCACAGATACGCAGTATTTT. This codes for CASSVRVSTDTQYF. This chain uses TRBV9 with TRBJ2-3; D uncertain. CDR1 is SGDLS and CDR2 is YYNGEE in the germline V gene. Trimming left V 1 base short and J 2 bases short, with 8 bases between. The CDR3 consists of 14 residues. Full variable domain (rest looked up from reference TRBV9 and TRBJ2-3): DSGVTQTPKHLITATGQRVTLRCSPRSGDLSVYWYQQSLDQGLQFLIQYYNGEERAKGNILERFSAQQFPDLHSELNLSSLELGDSALYFCASSVRVSTDTQYFGPGTRLTVL.

This clonotype was counted only a few times. The V call is TRBV12-3 or TRBV12-4, the J call TRBJ1-1, with D possibly TRBD1 on 5 matching bases. The CDR3 has 16 residues. V lost 6 bases to trimming and J lost 5 bases, with 22 bases between them. Here the CDR3 reads CASSRPQTAPETEAFF. CDR3 nucleotide sequence: TGTGCCAGCAGCCGACCCCAGACAGCCCCAGAAACTGAAGCTTTCTTT.

This clonotype was seen a handful of times. The rearrangement joins TRBV27 to TRBJ2-1, with D unresolved. V gave up 3 bases and J gave up 0 bases, with 9 bases separating them. From germline, CDR1 is MNHEY and CDR2 SMNVEV (reference sequence). The CDR3 extends over 15 amino acids. CDR3 region: CASSFNLNSYNEQFF. For the CDR3, the DNA is TGTGCCAGCAGTTTTAACTTAAACTCCTACAATGAGCAGTTCTTC.